A selection of T cell receptor beta chains follows, all from one sample in a study of beta chain features in type 1 diabetes. Profiling relied on immunoSEQ multiplex PCR, and the TCRdb table lists in-frame clones only, not all of them. Found here are about 150,000 clones, over 8.5% of them singletons; the top ten hold about 2.1%. The sequencing input was central memory CD4+ T cells from blood. The source of these receptors is a man aged 18 to 35 in good health. CDR3s include the opening cysteine and the closing phenylalanine or tryptophan. A D gene is named only where the DNA matches it firmly. For some rows the clone size is stated as once, few or many, or as a class when expanded; others skip it.

clone size	J gene	D gene	V gene	CDR3 protein	CDR3 DNA
NA	TRBJ1-2	NA	TRBV28	CASSTQGPFGGYTF	TGTGCCAGCAGCACACAGGGCCCCTTTGGAGGCTACACCTTC
NA	TRBJ2-6	NA	TRBV6-6	CASREGELPGANVLTF	TGTGCCAGCAGGGAGGGAGAGCTGCCGGGGGCCAACGTCCTGACTTTC
few	TRBJ1-1	NA	TRBV6-6	CASSYSGRSEAFF	TGTGCCAGCAGTTACTCGGGCAGGAGTGAAGCTTTCTTT
many	TRBJ1-4	TRBD1	TRBV7-9	CASSPTKGQGKLFF	TGTGCCAGCAGCCCTACCAAAGGACAGGGAAAACTGTTTTTT
NA	TRBJ2-5	NA	TRBV9	CASSVSRGRETQYF	TGTGCCAGCAGCGTCTCCCGGGGCAGAGAGACCCAGTACTTC
many	TRBJ1-6	NA	TRBV4-3	CASSQDYQSYNSPLHF	TGCGCCAGCAGCCAAGACTATCAGTCCTATAATTCACCCCTCCACTTT
few	TRBJ2-3	TRBD2	TRBV29-1	CSVDLAGGTDTQYF	TGCAGCGTTGACTTAGCGGGAGGGACAGATACGCAGTATTTT
few	TRBJ2-7	TRBD1	TRBV28	CASSFFATRQGNEQYF	TGTGCCAGCAGTTTTTTTGCGACGCGACAGGGGAACGAGCAGTACTTC
NA	TRBJ2-1	NA	TRBV9	CASSVVMGNEQFF	TGTGCCAGCAGCGTAGTAATGGGCAATGAGCAGTTCTTC
few	TRBJ2-5	NA	TRBV20-1	CSAAKQETQYF	TGCAGTGCCGCTAAACAAGAGACCCAGTACTTC
NA	TRBJ2-5	TRBD1	TRBV27	CASSSRGTGGETQYF	TGTGCCAGCAGCTCCCGAGGGACAGGGGGAGAGACCCAGTACTTC
NA	TRBJ1-1	NA	TRBV9	CASSAHSNTEAFF	TGTGCCAGCAGCGCACACTCGAACACTGAAGCTTTCTTT
few	TRBJ1-5	NA	TRBV5-1	CASSLDQSNQPQHF	TGCGCCAGCAGCCTGGATCAGTCAAATCAGCCCCAGCATTTT
many	TRBJ2-5	NA	TRBV7-3	CASSPGVQETQYF	TGTGCCAGCAGCCCAGGGGTCCAAGAGACCCAGTACTTC
few	TRBJ2-3	NA	TRBV5-1	CASSLDNTQYF	TGCGCCAGCAGCCTGGACAATACGCAGTATTTT
few	TRBJ2-5	NA	TRBV5-1	CASSTGVQETQYF	TGCGCCAGCAGCACGGGGGTTCAAGAGACCCAGTACTTC
few	TRBJ2-1	NA	TRBV7-9	CASGSADRLYNEQFF	TGTGCCAGCGGATCTGCAGACAGGTTATACAATGAGCAGTTCTTC
few	TRBJ2-3	NA	TRBV7-2	CASSLALQQGTDTQYF	TGTGCCAGCAGCTTAGCGCTACAGCAAGGGACAGATACGCAGTATTTT
few	TRBJ1-1	NA	TRBV5-1	CASSFTGMNTEAFF	TGCGCCAGCAGCTTTACAGGGATGAACACTGAAGCTTTCTTT
few	TRBJ1-1	NA	TRBV5-1	CASSLRGANTEAFF	TGCGCCAGCAGCTTGCGGGGGGCGAACACTGAAGCTTTCTTT
NA	TRBJ2-2	NA	TRBV4-1	CASSQESTGELFF	TGCGCCAGCAGCCAAGAAAGTACCGGGGAGCTGTTTTTT